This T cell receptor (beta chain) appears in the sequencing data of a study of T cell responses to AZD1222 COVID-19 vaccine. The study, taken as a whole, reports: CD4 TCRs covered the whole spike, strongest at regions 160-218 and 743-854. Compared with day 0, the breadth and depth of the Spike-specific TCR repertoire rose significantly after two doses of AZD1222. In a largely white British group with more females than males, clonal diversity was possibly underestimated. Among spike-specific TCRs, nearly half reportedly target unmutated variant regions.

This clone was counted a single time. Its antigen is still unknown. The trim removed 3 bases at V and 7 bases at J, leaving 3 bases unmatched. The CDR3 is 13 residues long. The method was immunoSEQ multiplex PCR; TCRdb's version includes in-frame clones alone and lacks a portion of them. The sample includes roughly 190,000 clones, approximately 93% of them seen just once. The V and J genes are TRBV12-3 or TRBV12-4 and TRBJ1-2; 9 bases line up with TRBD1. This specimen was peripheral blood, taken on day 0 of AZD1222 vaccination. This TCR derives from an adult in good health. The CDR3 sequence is CASSLGQGSGYTF. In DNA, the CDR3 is TGTGCCAGCAGTTTGGGACAGGGCTCTGGCTACACCTTC.